This T cell receptor beta chain was recovered during a study of regulatory T cells in long-lasting Graves disease. The CDR3 spans 16 residues. The V end was cut by 0 bases, the J end by 1 base, with 10 bases between. Germline loops: CDR1 SEHNR, CDR2 FQNEAQ (reference sequence). This clonotype has a handful of counts. The antigen is undetermined. Arm-PCR of CDR3 regions and iRepertoire HTBI primers were the basis on which TCR beta libraries were built. TCRdb re-derived calls from the multiplex PCR reads in MiXCR, one entry per CDR3 protein. The sample has approximately 400,000 distinct CDR3 sequences, approximately 15% seen once. Findings and limits, study-wide: TRBV28, TRBJ1-2 and TRBJ2-5 emerged as the favored segments in persistent disease. With approximately 2,500 shared public clonotypes, persistent patients exceeded new patients, who shared 950 to 1,000.

Documented time point: newly diagnosed GD, antithyroid drugs for less than 3 months. The TCR library was prepared using RNA isolated from PBMCs. These data are also associated with another study on T cells in Graves' hyperthyroidism and ophthalmopathy. From that paper: The study left out patients who had uncontrolled infection, other autoimmune disease, pregnancy or lactation. Most thyroid clonotypes that were expanded above 0.001 also turned up in blood.

Source: peripheral blood mononuclear cells (PBMCs), taken at new diagnosis, from a patient treated with antithyroid drugs. The sequence was obtained from a woman aged 40 to 49 with Graves disease. The J gene is TRBJ1-5, the V gene TRBV7-9; a weak D match, TRBD1 (6 bases). The CDR3 loop reads CASSLADSASNQPQHF. CDR3 nucleotide sequence: TGTGCCAGCAGCTTAGCGGACAGTGCAAGCAATCAGCCCCAGCATTTT.